Shown below are 10 T cell receptor beta chains from a single sample sequenced in a study of prognosis after radiotherapy for stage I lung cancer. Starting from genomic DNA, TCR beta CDR3 was amplified through two-round multiplex PCR. The first PCR round targeted every TRBV and TRBJ gene with specific primers. TCRdb reanalysed the multiplex PCR reads using MiXCR and keeps one entry per CDR3 protein. The repertoire holds approximately 13,000 distinct CDR3 sequences, with approximately 30% as singletons. The sequenced sample was PBMCs, obtained before or after stereotactic body radiation therapy (not recorded which). The origin of the receptors is a donor over 45 with non-small cell lung cancer.

By sample share, this clonotype is medium-sized (0.01 to 0.1%). The chain carries TRBV5-1 and TRBJ1-1; 12 nucleotides align to TRBD1. Germline CDR1 reads SGHRS; CDR2 reads YFSETQ. The CDR3 is made up of 17 amino acids. J gave up 1 base and V 2 bases, and 6 bases lay outside the gene matches. The CDR3 DNA reads TGCGCCAGCAGCTTAAAAGGGGGACAGGGGGCGAACACTGAAGCTTTCTTT. As protein: CASSLKGGQGANTEAFF. The complete variable domain, with remaining parts taken from reference TRBV5-1 and TRBJ1-1, reads KAGVTQTPRYLIKTRGQQVTLSCSPISGHRSVSWYQQTPGQGLQFLFEYFSETQRNKGNFPGRFSGRQFSNSRSEMNVSTLELGDSALYLCASSLKGGQGANTEAFFGQGTRLTVV.

This clonotype was observed at least ten times. One junction end does not reproduce the germline sequence, and a read error may be involved. The rearrangement joins TRBV14 to TRBJ2-7; the D is unclear. Looked up from germline, CDR1 is SGHDN and CDR2 is FVKESK. This CDR3 has 15 residues. CDR3 residues: CASSQVAGWSSEQYF. The DNA for the CDR3 is TGTGCCAGCAGCCAAGTAGCAGGTTGGTCCTCCGAGCAGTACTTC.

The sample holds many counts of this clonotype. The rearrangement joins TRBV5-5 to TRBJ2-7; possible D gene TRBD1, 5 bases. The germline gives CDR1 SGHKS, CDR2 YYEKEE (reference sequence). This CDR3 region has 15 residues. V was shortened by 0 bases and J by 2 bases, with 12 bases between the two germline ends. Here the CDR3 reads CASSLAVTATYEQYF. The CDR3 DNA reads as TGTGCCAGCAGCTTGGCCGTGACAGCAACCTACGAGCAGTACTTC. Supplemented by reference TRBV5-5 and TRBJ2-7, the full variable domain reads DAGVTQSPTHLIKTRGQQVTLRCSPISGHKSVSWYQQVLGQGPQFIFQYYEKEERGRGNFPDRFSARQFPNYSSELNVNALLLGDSALYLCASSLAVTATYEQYFGPGTRLTVT.

The table lists this clonotype with many counts. V is TRBV3-1 and J is TRBJ2-2; 10 bases match TRBD2. Germline V gives CDR1 LGHDT, CDR2 YNNKEL (reference sequence). This CDR3 has 19 amino acids. Losses at the gene ends were 1 base for V and 7 bases for J; bases not matched to a gene: 15. CDR3 loop: CASSQVTGGLAGVDGELFF. CDR3 coding DNA: TGTGCCAGCAGCCAAGTTACGGGGGGGCTAGCGGGAGTGGACGGGGAGCTGTTTTTT.

This clonotype is medium-sized in the sample. The chain joins TRBV9 to TRBJ1-5; D is ambiguous. Germline lookup yields CDR1 SGDLS and CDR2 YYNGEE. With 0 bases removed from V and 4 bases from J, the gap between germline ends came to 8 bases. The CDR3 length is 14 residues. DNA of the CDR3: TGTGCCAGCAGCGTAGGGGCGGGTAATCAGCCCCAGCATTTT. Translation: CASSVGAGNQPQHF.

This clonotype has at least ten counts. This chain connects TRBV5-1 to TRBJ2-5, with D possibly TRBD1 on 6 matching bases. The CDR3 spans 14 residues. Trimming left V 0 bases short and J 3 bases short, with 9 bases between. The germline CDR1 and CDR2 sequences are SGHRS and YFSETQ. This CDR3 reads CASSLGAGEETQYF. DNA of the CDR3: TGCGCCAGCAGCTTGGGGGCAGGGGAAGAGACCCAGTACTTC.

Within the sample, this clonotype is medium-sized. Germline is not matched at one junction end, which may reflect a read error. V gene TRBV6-4 combines with J gene TRBJ1-5; D may be TRBD1 (5 bases). CDR3 length: 14 residues. The V gene's germline CDR1 is MRHNA and CDR2 SNTAGT. CDR3 in amino acids: CASSYSRGDQPQHF. The CDR3 DNA sequence: TGTGCCAGCAGTTACTCGAGAGGGGATCAGCCCCAGCATTTT.

This clonotype was recorded many times. J is TRBJ1-5 and V is TRBV18; TRBD1 matches at 8 bases. This CDR3 comprises 15 residues. The junction had 6 bases not matched to a gene; V was cut back by 2 bases and J by 6 bases. Germline lookup yields CDR1 KGHSH and CDR2 LQKENI. This CDR3 is CASSPAQQGAQPQHF. CDR3 nucleotides: TGTGCCAGCTCACCAGCTCAGCAGGGGGCTCAGCCCCAGCATTTT.

This clonotype came up many times. The chain carries TRBV12-3 or TRBV12-4 and TRBJ2-3; 8 bases agree with TRBD2. The CDR3 spans 15 residues. Trimming removed 3 bases from V and 1 base from J; junction bases left unmatched: 3. The CDR3: CASSFLTSGTDTQYF. The CDR3 bases are TGTGCCAGCAGTTTTTTGACTAGCGGCACAGATACGCAGTATTTT.

Turning to this clonotype: This likely reflects a read error, since a far larger clone is one base away. J is TRBJ2-2 and V is TRBV12-3 or TRBV12-4; D is unresolved. The CDR3 loop spans 13 amino acids. V lost 6 bases and J 5 bases, leaving 10 bases between the germline ends. The CDR3 spells CASSQRRTGELFF. The CDR3 DNA reads TGTGCCAGCAGCCAACGGAGAACCGGGGAGCTGTTTTTT.